This T cell receptor beta chain was identified during a study of neurological immune-mediated disorders (dated by TCRdb to about 2019). Broadly, across the study: Peripheral blood TCR-beta repertoires from patients with HTLV-I-associated myelopathy (HAM/TSP), patients with multiple sclerosis, and healthy controls were compared in the study using UMI-based sequencing. The 95 to 120 TCR-beta libraries included longitudinal samples, technical triplicates and paired sorted CD4+ and CD8+ T-cell subsets alongside PBMC samples. The cohort was made up of 65 to 75 subjects, consisting of 15 or so HAM/TSP patients, about 34 multiple sclerosis patients and about 20 healthy controls. Longitudinal HAM/TSP and healthy donors were sampled at 3 time-points each (about 3-40 month intervals). What the research found in general, with its limitations: TCR clonal expansion was highest in HAM/TSP patients and lowest in MS patients, with MS patients falling below even healthy controls. No identical CDR3 amino acid sequences were shared among expanded clones across subjects, suggesting private TCR-beta repertoires in all groups.

Only one count was recorded for this clonotype. This receptor's antigen is unknown. Base qualities are not provided; no much larger clone lies one nucleotide away. One read provides weak support. Explained via the paper, the time point label denotes: longitudinal time-point 3. Unsorted PBMC libraries were generated from 2 million PBMCs stored in RNAlater at -80 °C until RNA extraction. PBMCs were separated from peripheral blood using Ficoll-Hypaque density gradient centrifugation and then cryopreserved in liquid nitrogen. To synthesize cDNA, template-switch 5'RACE was performed with a primer carrying a 10-nucleotide random unique molecular identifier so that each TCR transcript was tagged. Every sequencing run covered 15-18 subjects and yielded more than 180 million TCR-beta sequences. The RNeasy kit was used to extract total RNA. Using the KAPA Real-time Library Amplification kit, TCR-beta VDJ regions were amplified with primers for the TCR constant region and the 5'RACE anchor. A first PCR added sample indexes and Illumina adaptors, and a second PCR then raised library yield. The roughly 650 bp TCR product was size-selected on a 2% E-gel SizeSelection system after Ampure bead purification. Before pooling, libraries had their quality checked on a Bioanalyzer, their concentration measured with Qubit, and their quantity determined with the Kapa Library Quantification kit. An Illumina HiSeq 2500 was used to sequence the libraries paired-end at 2 x 150 bp. To increase sequence diversity, roughly 24-31% phiX was spiked into each library pool. The source study handled its data this way. The quality-filtered reads were processed with the UMI-based MiGEC pipeline, whose error correction step removed more than 85% of the raw TCR sequences. VDJ genes were aligned to IMGT germline references, and each clonotype was defined by a unique CDR3 amino acid sequence together with V-J genes. VDJtools evaluated clonal expansion, Shannon diversity and CDR3 relatedness (CalcPairwiseDistances, ClusterSamples); CLCbio workbench built phylogenetic trees. A clone was classed as expanded if it had 8 or more unique UMIs, a cutoff based on coefficient-of-variation modelling across technical triplicates. TCRdb applied fastp at Q25 and MiXCR to the public reads, then kept only in-frame beta chains. Rows are unified per CDR3 protein, each entry keeping the most common DNA and genes. TCRdb, rather than the study authors, made the V and J calls. The sample includes around 97,000 distinct CDR3 sequences, with 10% to 12% observed a single time. Approximately 3.1% of the sample belongs to the ten largest clones.

The CDR3 measures 14 amino acids from cysteine to phenylalanine. The kept DNA is CDR3 alone, 42 bases in frame from the first base. At the junction V is shortened by 2 bases and J by 5 bases, with 12 bases in between. The germline V gene supplies CDR1 KGHSH and CDR2 LQKENI. The chain employs TRBV18 and TRBJ2-5; TRBD2 is a possible D gene, resting on 5 matching bases. Sequencing used PBMCs. This TCR came from a female donor with HTLV-1-associated myelopathy (HAM/TSP). In nucleotides, the sequence is TGTGCCAGCTCACCAACATCCGGGGAGGAGACCCAGTACTTC. This encodes CASSPTSGEETQYF.